Shown below are 20 T cell receptor beta chains from a single sample sequenced in a study of shared clonotypes between healthy human individuals. The table came from immunoSEQ multiplex PCR; TCRdb's copy has only in-frame clones and leaves some out. The top ten hold around a third of the sample, which has around 690,000 clones, 90% seen once. Sequencing was performed on memory CD8+ T cells from PBMCs. Subset given: CD45RO+ cells pooled with CCR7-negative TemRA cells. The source of these receptors is a man between 18 and 35 years old in good health. Some clones in this sample may be carry-over from other donors' samples.

The CDR3 reads CATSSPKEEGANVLTF. The CDR3 DNA is TGTGCCACCAGCAGTCCCAAGGAAGAGGGGGCCAACGTCCTGACTTTC. This chain joins TRBV15 and TRBJ2-6, with D uncertain. The CDR3 totals 16 residues. Deletions cut 3 bases from V and 4 bases from J, with 13 bases between. CDR1 and CDR2 (germline): LNHNV, YYDKDF (reference sequence).

This clone was found once. CDR3 amino acids: CASSLAYQTKNTEAFF. The CDR3 DNA sequence: TGTGCCAGCAGCTTAGCGTACCAGACAAAGAACACTGAAGCTTTCTTT. This chain links TRBV11-1 with TRBJ1-1, with no clear D. The V gene lost 0 bases and the J gene lost 1 base, with 12 bases spanning the gap. Germline V gene sequence: CDR1 SGHAT, CDR2 FQDESV (reference sequence). This CDR3 has 16 residues. Supplemented by reference TRBV11-1 and TRBJ1-1, the full variable domain reads EAEVAQSPRYKITEKSQAVAFWCDPISGHATLYWYRQILGQGPELLVQFQDESVVDDSQLPKDRFSAERLKGVDSTLKIQPAELGDSAMYLCASSLAYQTKNTEAFFGQGTRLTVV.

This clone was observed once. The V and J genes are TRBV25-1 and TRBJ1-1, with a tentative D call TRBD1 (5 bases). The germline V gene has CDR1 MGHDK and CDR2 SYGVNS. This CDR3 is 13 amino acids long. The V gene lost 8 bases and the J gene lost 3 bases, with 13 bases spanning the gap. CDR3 coding DNA: TGTGCCAGCGACAAGGGCAGGGACACTGAAGCTTTCTTT. Protein product: CASDKGRDTEAFF.

The V call is TRBV6-5, the J call TRBJ1-1, with unresolved D. The V end was cut by 2 bases, the J end by 3 bases, with 7 bases between. Germline lookup yields CDR1 MNHEY and CDR2 SVGAGI. The CDR3 length is 13 residues. The CDR3 loop is CASSYRAHTEAFF. The DNA of the CDR3 is TGTGCCAGCAGTTACAGGGCACACACTGAAGCTTTCTTT.

V is TRBV14 and J is TRBJ1-4; D is unresolved. The germline gives CDR1 SGHDN, CDR2 FVKESK. The CDR3 extends over 14 amino acids. With 0 bases removed from V and 4 bases from J, the gap between germline ends came to 6 bases. CDR3 coding DNA: TGTGCCAGCAGCCAAGATCTTAGTAATGAAAAACTGTTTTTT. Encoded protein: CASSQDLSNEKLFF.

V and J are TRBV28 and TRBJ2-5; 8 bases fit TRBD2. The CDR3 contains 14 residues. Germline CDR1 MDHEN, CDR2 SYDVKM. Trimming took 7 bases from V and 7 from J; bases not matched to a gene: 11. CDR3 sequence: CASTPPGLVATQYF. CDR3 bases: TGTGCCAGCACACCACCGGGACTAGTAGCGACCCAGTACTTC.

This clone was seen only once. This sample includes further DNA sequences coding for the same CDR3. The rearrangement joins TRBV9 to TRBJ1-1; D is unresolved. There are 14 residues in the CDR3. Germline-derived CDR1 and CDR2 are SGDLS and YYNGEE. V was pared by 2 bases and J by 1 base, with 9 bases between. CDR3 bases: TGTGCCAGCAGCGTCGGTCAGTCGAACACTGAAGCTTTCTTT. Translated, it gives CASSVGQSNTEAFF.

The genes are TRBV9 and TRBJ2-6; 11 bases align to TRBD2. Germline-derived CDR1 and CDR2 are SGDLS and YYNGEE. Trimming at V came to 4 bases and at J to 0 bases, leaving 0 bases not matched to a gene. The CDR3 extends over 16 amino acids. The CDR3 coding sequence is TGTGCCAGCAGCCTAGCGGGGGGCTCTGGGGCCAACGTCCTGACTTTC. Residues: CASSLAGGSGANVLTF. Full variable domain (outside the CDR3, taken from reference TRBV9 and TRBJ2-6): DSGVTQTPKHLITATGQRVTLRCSPRSGDLSVYWYQQSLDQGLQFLIQYYNGEERAKGNILERFSAQQFPDLHSELNLSSLELGDSALYFCASSLAGGSGANVLTFGAGSRLTVL.

The CDR3 DNA is TGTGCCTGGAGGACGACAGGGGACGAGCAGTACTTC. As protein: CAWRTTGDEQYF. The chain has TRBV30 and TRBJ2-7; 8 bases agree with TRBD1. Germline trimming cut 3 bases from V and 5 bases from J; bases unmatched to any gene: 3. Germline CDR1 reads GTSNPN; CDR2 reads SVGIG (reference sequence). This CDR3 is built from 12 residues.

This clone was counted only a few times. The sample contains more than one DNA sequence encoding this CDR3. The rearrangement uses TRBV27 and TRBJ2-2; D may be TRBD2 (6 bases). The CDR3 runs 14 residues. The germline V gene has CDR1 MNHEY and CDR2 SMNVEV (reference sequence). Trimming removed 1 base from V and 4 bases from J, with 7 bases in between. DNA of the CDR3: TGTGCCAGCAGTTTATTGGGGGGCACCGGGGAGCTGTTTTTT. It translates to CASSLLGGTGELFF.

The V gene is TRBV29-1, the J gene TRBJ2-1; D remains unclear. The CDR3 loop spans 15 amino acids. The V and J ends lost 1 base and 4 bases respectively, with 14 bases between them. Per germline, CDR1 SQVTM and CDR2 ANQGSEA. The CDR3 nucleotides are TGCAGCGTTGAAGGTGCGACTCAACATTACAATGAGCAGTTCTTC. It codes for CSVEGATQHYNEQFF.

This chain connects TRBV28 to TRBJ2-1; a weak D match, TRBD1 (5 bases). Trimming shortened V by 5 bases and J by 0 bases, and 14 bases separated the two germline ends. The CDR3 is 16 residues long. CDR1 is MDHEN and CDR2 is SYDVKM in the germline V gene. CDR3 protein: CASSPSTASSYNEQFF. CDR3 in DNA: TGTGCCAGCAGTCCTTCGACAGCCAGCTCCTACAATGAGCAGTTCTTC.

V gene TRBV19 combines with J gene TRBJ2-7; 14 bases map to TRBD2. The germline CDR1 and CDR2 sequences are LNHDA and SQIVND (reference sequence). CDR3 length: 15 residues. The V and J ends lost 6 bases and 6 bases, in that order; junction bases with no gene match: 7. CDR3 residues: CASSLLGLAGGEQYF. CDR3 sequence (DNA): TGTGCCAGTAGCCTACTCGGACTAGCGGGAGGCGAGCAGTACTTC.

This clone was counted only a few times. The V gene is TRBV27, the J gene TRBJ1-2; TRBD1 matches at 10 bases. The CDR3 runs 14 residues. The ends lost 5 bases at V and 4 bases at J; junction bases unmatched: 4. Germline V gives CDR1 MNHEY, CDR2 SMNVEV (reference sequence). The CDR3 loop is CASSPRTGGYGYTF. CDR3 coding DNA: TGTGCCAGCAGTCCGCGGACAGGGGGCTATGGCTACACCTTC.

In its sample, this clone was seen once. The gene calls are TRBV28 and TRBJ2-1; TRBD1 agrees at 8 bases. V was clipped by 6 bases and J by 7 bases; unmatched bases: 8. The CDR3 runs 14 residues. Germline-derived CDR1 and CDR2 are MDHEN and SYDVKM. As DNA, the CDR3 is TGTGCCAGCAGGGCCGGGACAGGACTAAATGAGCAGTTCTTC. Its protein product is CASRAGTGLNEQFF.

The chain couples TRBV7-9 to TRBJ1-6; unclear D gene. The germline gives CDR1 SEHNR, CDR2 FQNEAQ (reference sequence). The CDR3 sequence is 14 residues long. V was shortened by 5 bases and J by 7 bases, with 12 bases between the two germline ends. The CDR3 DNA reads as TGTGCCAGCAGCACCGGGGAGGGAAATTCACCCCTCCACTTT. It encodes CASSTGEGNSPLHF.

V usage is TRBV9 and J usage is TRBJ2-3; D gene ambiguous. V lost 4 bases, J lost 4 bases, and 7 bases lay in between. This CDR3 spans 12 amino acids. Germline CDR1 and CDR2: SGDLS and YYNGEE. CDR3 loop: CASSTPPDTQYF. CDR3 DNA sequence: TGTGCCAGCAGCACCCCTCCAGATACGCAGTATTTT. Full variable domain (outside the CDR3, taken from reference TRBV9 and TRBJ2-3): DSGVTQTPKHLITATGQRVTLRCSPRSGDLSVYWYQQSLDQGLQFLIQYYNGEERAKGNILERFSAQQFPDLHSELNLSSLELGDSALYFCASSTPPDTQYFGPGTRLTVL.

The chain carries TRBV6-5 and TRBJ2-7; a possible D gene is TRBD2 (5 bases). This CDR3 comprises 15 residues. Germline-derived CDR1 and CDR2 are MNHEY and SVGAGI. V was trimmed by 2 bases and J by 2 bases, leaving 13 bases between them. CDR3 protein: CASSYDRGVTYEQYF. The CDR3 coding sequence is TGTGCCAGCAGTTACGACCGGGGAGTTACCTACGAGCAGTACTTC.

The chain uses TRBV27 and TRBJ1-1, with D possibly being TRBD1 (6 bases). Trimming removed 1 base at V and 1 base at J, with 16 bases between. The CDR3 length is 17 residues. The germline V gene encodes CDR1 MNHEY and CDR2 SMNVEV (reference sequence). CDR3 nucleotide sequence: TGTGCCAGCAGTTTATGGGGGCGGCGGGAAAGGAACACTGAAGCTTTCTTT. Encoded protein: CASSLWGRRERNTEAFF.

The genes are TRBV6-5 and TRBJ2-5; D gene unclear. V dropped 7 bases and J dropped 3 bases, with 9 bases sitting between them. This CDR3 region has 12 residues. In germline, CDR1 is MNHEY, CDR2 SVGAGI. CDR3 loop: CASKGMEETQYF. The DNA for the CDR3 is TGTGCCAGCAAGGGAATGGAAGAGACCCAGTACTTC.